This T cell receptor (beta chain) was sequenced during a study of CD4+ T cells in melanoma. General study points: In melanoma, neoantigen-specific CD4+ T cells reportedly differed in differentiation state. CD8+ T cell, macrophage and B cell function reportedly correlated with neoantigen-specific CD4+ T cells.

Points on this clone: Its antigen is unknown.

Per the germline V gene, CDR1 is LGHDT and CDR2 is YNNKEL (reference sequence). Trimming left V 4 bases short and J 9 bases short, with 16 bases between. This CDR3 contains 15 residues. Clones were sequenced by immunoSEQ multiplex PCR, and TCRdb holds only the in-frame ones, with some missing. Of about 10,000 clones in the sample, roughly 80% were seen once. The sequence was obtained from a human donor with melanoma. This chain links TRBV3-1 (or the pseudogene TRBV3-2) with TRBJ1-6; D gene ambiguous. Sample: cells from a culture (not recorded whether cultured in vitro). CDR3 nucleotides: TGTGCCAGCAGCCTCGGAGGTTTGATCCTTTCACCCCTCCACTTT. It yields the protein CASSLGGLILSPLHF.